This T cell receptor beta chain was identified during a study of blood T cell repertoires in COVID-19 (dated by TCRdb to 2020 to 2022). Regarding the complete study: Collaborator samples came from the United States, Italy and Spain and covered acute and convalescent phases of COVID-19. The repertoires were made available in a free public database intended to serve as a resource for research on the immune response to SARS-CoV-2. Nearly every sample came with metadata listing a de-identified subject ID, COVID-19 status, age in years and sex. Subjects who had been exposed to COVID-19, were actively infected with it, or had recovered from it provided the deeply sampled blood TCRbeta repertoires that made up the dataset. Where available, HLA class I and class II types were taken from metadata supplied by the sample provider and were not determined by assay-based typing. The prospective study material was composed of cDNA or gDNA derived from T cells, B-cell-depleted T cells, or PBMCs. Samples came from the ongoing ImmuneRACE study (first 160 participants) plus 1,254 subjects from 6 global collaborators.

The immunoSEQ Assay, a bias-controlled multiplex PCR, was used to amplify TCRbeta CDR3 regions from genomic DNA. The original methods were these. Within the assay, amplification of reference gene primers was used to estimate how many nucleated cells each sample contained. To quantify the absolute abundance of each unique TCRbeta CDR3 rearrangement, sequence reads were collapsed and filtered. For each sample, productive Simpson clonality was calculated as the square root of Simpson's diversity index across productive rearrangements. TCRdb mirrors the immuneACCESS table, restricted to in-frame sequences. Some clones are absent from its copies; in checked studies, under half trace to an unresolved V gene, and the reason for the others is unknown. From that table come the V and J calls and clone size; the DNA was used to work out D and trimming. The sample records around 240,000 clones, approximately 84% of which are singletons. Approximately 1.9% of the sample goes to the ten largest clones.

The collaborating institutions used their own protocols to collect whole blood in K2EDTA tubes. For TCRbeta analysis, collaborators shipped samples in one of three forms: frozen whole blood, isolated PBMCs, or DNA extracted from either of those sample types. Notes on this clone: Its antigen is still unknown. No qualities accompany the bases; no much larger clone lies one base away.

The research as a whole found: Clinical and demographic metadata were provided uncurated, with the amount varying by source and participant.

V is pruned by 5 bases and J by 8 bases, leaving 10 bases of the junction without a gene match. The CDR3 starts with the cysteine, ends with the phenylalanine, and has 15 residues. Kept here is only the CDR3 DNA, which spans 45 bases and is read in frame from base 1. CDR1 and CDR2, per the germline V gene, are SGHTA and FQGNSA. Sequencing was carried out using peripheral blood. The chain couples TRBV7-2 to TRBJ2-7; the central 12 bases match TRBD2. This receptor was obtained from a woman over 75 with acute or convalescent COVID-19. DNA sequence: TGTGCCAGCAGCCAGACTAGCGGGAGCAACCAGAAGCAGTACTTC. Translated, this is CASSQTSGSNQKQYF.